The 27 T cell receptor beta chains in this list originate from one sample, sequenced in a study of T cell changes during pregnancy in multiple sclerosis. Data came from immunoSEQ multiplex PCR; TCRdb stores just in-frame clones and leaves some out. This sample has 66,000 or so clones, with about 91% found just once. The sample in question was CD8+ T cells from peripheral blood mononuclear cells, obtained before pregnancy. Receptors were obtained from a female donor with multiple sclerosis, enrolled in a pregnancy study.

The chain combines TRBV13 with TRBJ2-2, with D possibly being TRBD1 (6 bases). In germline, CDR1 is PRHDT, CDR2 FYEKMQ (reference sequence). This CDR3 spans 15 amino acids. Trimming cost V 4 bases and J 7 bases, with 16 bases left between them. The CDR3 loop reads CASSSRGGSYGELFF. CDR3 sequence (DNA): TGTGCCAGCAGCTCCCGAGGGGGATCGTACGGGGAGCTGTTTTTT.

V gene TRBV5-5 combines with J gene TRBJ2-2; 12 nucleotides line up with TRBD1. V lost 5 bases and J lost 7; bases outside the gene matches: 6. In germline, CDR1 is SGHKS, CDR2 YYEKEE (reference sequence). The CDR3 is 15 amino acids. CDR3 sequence reads: CASSGTGGADGELFF. CDR3 nucleotide sequence: TGTGCCAGCAGTGGGACAGGGGGCGCCGACGGGGAGCTGTTTTTT.

The chain carries TRBV5-1 and TRBJ2-7; the D gene is possibly TRBD2 (6 bases). V was shortened by 4 bases and J by 2 bases, with 16 bases between the two germline ends. From germline, CDR1 is SGHRS and CDR2 YFSETQ. This CDR3 comprises 15 residues. Here the CDR3 DNA reads TGCGCCAGCAGCGGCGCCATGGAGGGTACCTACGAGCAGTACTTC. It yields the protein CASSGAMEGTYEQYF.

This clone was counted only a few times. The J gene is TRBJ1-1, the V gene TRBV2; 8 bases match TRBD1. Germline assignment: CDR1 SNHLY and CDR2 FYNNEI. V was clipped by 8 bases and J by 5 bases; unmatched bases: 10. The CDR3 length is 14 residues. The CDR3 is CASRTGWDRTEAFF. As DNA, the CDR3 is TGTGCCAGCCGGACAGGGTGGGATCGGACTGAAGCTTTCTTT.

This clone came up once. The V gene is TRBV11-1, the J gene TRBJ2-5, with 13 nucleotides matching TRBD2. Germline V CDR1 and CDR2: SGHAT, FQDESV (reference sequence). V shed 5 bases, J shed 1 base, and the junction held 4 bases outside the gene matches. This CDR3 contains 16 residues. This CDR3 reads CASSPGTSGTQETQYF. In DNA, the CDR3 is TGTGCCAGCAGCCCAGGGACTAGCGGGACCCAAGAGACCCAGTACTTC.

The rearrangement uses TRBV13 and TRBJ1-1; D gene uncertain. With 3 bases removed from V and 1 base from J, the gap between germline ends came to 15 bases. Germline V gene lookup returns CDR1 PRHDT and CDR2 FYEKMQ (reference sequence). The CDR3 loop spans 16 amino acids. CDR3 in DNA: TGTGCCAGCAGCTTCGCCCCGGACGGGAAGAACACTGAAGCTTTCTTT. Its translation: CASSFAPDGKNTEAFF.

Note on this clone: A read error may account for a junction end that differs from germline. The chain links TRBV7-3 to TRBJ1-2, with a weak D call TRBD1 (5 bases). Germline CDR1 SGHTA, CDR2 FQGTGA. This CDR3 region has 12 residues. CDR3 bases: TGTGCCAGCAGCCAGGGTAACGATGGCTACACCTTC. It is translated as CASSQGNDGYTF.

This clone was observed once. The CDR3, as DNA: TGTGCCAGCAGCCCGGGACAGGGGTACACCGGGGAGCTGTTTTTT. Protein product: CASSPGQGYTGELFF. The gene calls are TRBV11-2 and TRBJ2-2; 10 bases agree with TRBD1. Per germline, CDR1 SGHAT and CDR2 FQNNGV. After removal of 5 bases from V and 3 bases from J, the junction contained 3 bases not matched to a gene. This CDR3 has 15 amino acids.

The V and J genes are TRBV5-8 and TRBJ1-5; no firm D call. From germline, CDR1 is SGHTS and CDR2 YDEGEE. V was cut by 0 bases and J by 3 bases, with 13 bases left in between. The CDR3 is 16 amino acids. The CDR3 protein is CASSLAAENLNQPQHF. CDR3 bases: TGTGCCAGCAGCTTGGCTGCGGAGAACCTCAATCAGCCCCAGCATTTT.

The chain combines TRBV10-1 with TRBJ1-1; 7 bases map to TRBD1. CDR1 WNHNN and CDR2 SYGVQD come from the germline V gene (reference sequence). The trim removed 0 bases at V and 4 bases at J, leaving 5 bases unmatched. The length of the CDR3 is 15 residues. The CDR3 here is CASSESGAGGTEAFF. The CDR3 nucleotides read TGCGCCAGCAGTGAGTCGGGGGCAGGGGGCACTGAAGCTTTCTTT.

The chain is built from TRBV15 and TRBJ1-5; TRBD1 is a possible D gene (5 bases). The CDR3 has 12 amino acids. CDR1 LNHNV and CDR2 YYDKDF come from the germline V gene (reference sequence). V lost 8 bases and J lost 4, with 9 bases in between. The CDR3 is CATGGGNQPQHF. The DNA for the CDR3 is TGTGCCACCGGCGGGGGAAATCAGCCCCAGCATTTT.

The count of this clone is one. The chain is built from TRBV6-5 and TRBJ2-3; 15 nucleotides agree with TRBD2. The CDR3 runs 16 residues. The germline V gene encodes CDR1 MNHEY and CDR2 SVGAGI. Unmatched junction bases numbered 4, after V lost 4 bases and J lost 5 bases. CDR3 sequence reads: CASSFGTSGGQDTQYF. Here the CDR3 DNA reads TGTGCCAGCAGTTTCGGGACTAGCGGGGGGCAAGATACGCAGTATTTT.

The rearrangement links TRBV5-1 to TRBJ2-7; TRBD1 matches at 7 bases. V was pared by 3 bases and J by 1 base, with 7 bases of the junction left unmatched. The CDR3 has 15 amino acids. The germline V gene encodes CDR1 SGHRS and CDR2 YFSETQ. The CDR3 loop reads CASSSRDRGSYEQYF. The CDR3 DNA reads TGCGCCAGCAGCTCCCGGGACAGAGGGTCCTACGAGCAGTACTTC.

This rearrangement joins TRBV7-2 to TRBJ2-5; 7 bases match TRBD2. Germline trimming cut 1 base from V and 5 bases from J; bases unmatched to any gene: 1. The CDR3 sequence is 13 residues long. Germline assignment: CDR1 SGHTA and CDR2 FQGNSA. DNA for the CDR3: TGTGCCAGCAGCTTAGTACTAGCGGAGACCCAGTACTTC. This sequence encodes CASSLVLAETQYF.

The chain has TRBV6-5 and TRBJ2-3; perhaps TRBD2 as D (6 bases). CDR3 length equals 16 residues. V was cut by 2 bases and J by 0 bases, with 12 bases left in between. CDR1 is MNHEY and CDR2 is SVGAGI in the germline V gene. CDR3 nucleotide sequence: TGTGCCAGCAGTTACGAGGGGCGGGGTAGCACAGATACGCAGTATTTT. As protein: CASSYEGRGSTDTQYF.

The rearrangement uses TRBV5-1 and TRBJ1-1; D perhaps matches TRBD1 (6 bases). V lost 2 bases and J 4 bases, leaving 15 bases between the germline ends. This CDR3 has 15 amino acids. Germline V gene lookup returns CDR1 SGHRS and CDR2 YFSETQ. The CDR3, as DNA: TGCGCCAGCAGCTTTGCAGGGGCGCGGTTCACTGAAGCTTTCTTT. It encodes CASSFAGARFTEAFF.

The CDR3 here is CASTDRASDTQYF. DNA for the CDR3: TGTGCCAGTACCGACAGGGCTTCAGATACGCAGTATTTT. The chain is built from TRBV19 and TRBJ2-3; the match to TRBD1 covers 7 bases. This CDR3 is 13 amino acids long. Germline V CDR1 and CDR2: LNHDA, SQIVND (reference sequence). J gave up 4 bases and V 7 bases, and 5 bases lay outside the gene matches.

CDR3 coding DNA: TGTGCCAGCAGCCAAAGGCTGCCGGGACAGGGTGTTAACACCATATATTTT. Protein product: CASSQRLPGQGVNTIYF. This chain uses TRBV9 with TRBJ1-3; 9 positions agree with TRBD1. Germline V gives CDR1 SGDLS, CDR2 YYNGEE. This CDR3 has 17 amino acids. V shed 4 bases and J 7 bases; nucleotides not matched to a gene: 15.

The chain joins TRBV4-2 to TRBJ2-1; the match to TRBD2 covers 14 bases. V lost 0 bases to trimming and J lost 3 bases; unmatched junction nucleotides: 1. This CDR3 contains 17 residues. The germline V gene encodes CDR1 LGHNA and CDR2 YNFKEQ. The CDR3 loop is CASSQEGTSGGYNEQFF. DNA of the CDR3: TGTGCCAGCAGCCAAGAAGGGACTAGCGGGGGCTACAATGAGCAGTTCTTC.

This chain joins TRBV13 and TRBJ2-2, with a possible D match to TRBD1 (6 bases). Trimming stripped 5 bases from V and 6 bases from J, with 13 bases between. The germline V gene encodes CDR1 PRHDT and CDR2 FYEKMQ (reference sequence). The CDR3 sequence is 14 residues long. In DNA form, the CDR3 reads TGTGCCAGCAGCCTAAACACAGGGTCCGGGGAGCTGTTTTTT. Its protein is CASSLNTGSGELFF. Using reference TRBV13 and TRBJ2-2 for the parts outside the CDR3, the full variable domain is AAGVIQSPRHLIKEKRETATLKCYPIPRHDTVYWYQQGPGQDPQFLISFYEKMQSDKGSIPDRFSAQQFSDYHSELNMSSLELGDSALYFCASSLNTGSGELFFGEGSRLTVL.

V and J are TRBV19 and TRBJ1-4, with D perhaps matching TRBD1 (6 bases). The CDR3 is 14 amino acids. Germline CDR1 and CDR2: LNHDA and SQIVND (reference sequence). The V end was cut by 5 bases, the J end by 4 bases, with 11 bases between. The CDR3 DNA is TGTGCCAGTAGTTGGACAGCGATTAATGAAAAACTGTTTTTT. Residues: CASSWTAINEKLFF. The full variable domain, rest sourced from reference TRBV19 and TRBJ1-4, is DGGITQSPKYLFRKEGQNVTLSCEQNLNHDAMYWYRQDPGQGLRLIYYSQIVNDFQKGDIAEGYSVSREKKESFPLTVTSAQKNPTAFYLCASSWTAINEKLFFGSGTQLSVL.

This clone has just one count. The CDR3 loop reads CASSMYSGDTYEQYF. Written as DNA, the CDR3 is TGTGCCAGTAGTATGTATAGCGGGGACACCTACGAGCAGTACTTC. The rearrangement links TRBV19 to TRBJ2-7; 8 nucleotides match TRBD2. The CDR3 extends over 15 amino acids. J was trimmed by 2 bases and V by 3 bases; bases with no gene match: 6. Germline V lookup: CDR1 LNHDA, CDR2 SQIVND (reference sequence).

This sequence joins TRBV7-9 and TRBJ1-2, with a weak D call TRBD1 (6 bases). The V end lost 4 bases, the J end lost 7 bases, and 10 bases lay between the germline ends. CDR1 SEHNR and CDR2 FQNEAQ come from the germline V gene (reference sequence). This CDR3 is 12 amino acids long. This CDR3 is CASSSQGFGYTF. CDR3 coding DNA: TGTGCCAGCAGCTCCCAGGGGTTTGGCTACACCTTC.

This sequence joins TRBV7-3 and TRBJ1-2, with D unresolved. V was trimmed by 3 bases and J by 6 bases, leaving 11 bases between them. Germline V lookup: CDR1 SGHTA, CDR2 FQGTGA. CDR3 length equals 13 residues. Written as DNA, the CDR3 is TGTGCCAGCAGCTTGGGCCCACTGGATGGCTACACCTTC. Translating it yields CASSLGPLDGYTF.

The V gene is TRBV29-1, the J gene TRBJ2-3; 9 nucleotides match TRBD2. Germline-derived CDR1 and CDR2 are SQVTM and ANQGSEA. Losses at the gene ends were 3 bases for V and 0 bases for J; bases not matched to a gene: 4. The CDR3 totals 15 residues. This CDR3 reads CSVDVAGVSTDTQYF. DNA for the CDR3: TGCAGCGTTGACGTAGCGGGGGTGAGCACAGATACGCAGTATTTT.

The CDR3 DNA is TGTGCCAGCAGAAACTACTATGGCTACACCTTC. It specifies CASRNYYGYTF. V is TRBV2 and J is TRBJ1-2; D not certain. Trimming took 6 bases from V and 3 from J, leaving 5 bases between them. Germline values: CDR1 SNHLY, CDR2 FYNNEI. This CDR3 is 11 amino acids long.

The J gene is TRBJ1-2, the V gene TRBV7-8; 7 nucleotides agree with TRBD1. Looked up from germline, CDR1 is SGHVS and CDR2 is FQNEAQ. The CDR3 is 17 amino acids. J lost 3 bases, V lost 0 bases, and 10 bases had no gene match. The CDR3 sequence is CASSLARDSDYHYGYTF. DNA of the CDR3: TGTGCCAGCAGCTTAGCCCGGGACAGCGACTACCACTATGGCTACACCTTC.